These T cell receptor beta chains were read from a single sample in a study of blood T cell repertoires in COVID-19. This table comes from immunoSEQ multiplex PCR, and its TCRdb copy is limited to in-frame clones, with some not included. This sample yields around 100,000 clones, of which just over 85% are seen a single time; approximately 2.6% belongs to the top ten. Specimen: PBMCs or T cells enriched from blood (not recorded which). The receptors originated from a woman aged 45-65 years who had recovered from COVID-19. CDR3s include the opening cysteine and the closing phenylalanine or tryptophan. Fields, in order: CDR3 length, clone size, J gene, V gene, D gene, CDR3 DNA, CDR3 protein. The D gene is left open where the match is weak. Clone size, where shown, is once, few, many, or a class for clones that have expanded.

13 NA TRBJ2-7 TRBV12-3/TRBV12-4 NA TGTGCCAGCAGTTTAGGAGGGTCCTACGAGCAGTACTTC CASSLGGSYEQYF
15 NA TRBJ2-2 TRBV28 TRBD1 TGTGCCAGCAGTCCAGGGGGCGCGGACACCGGGGAGCTGTTTTTT CASSPGGADTGELFF
13 NA TRBJ2-1 TRBV19 NA TGTGCCAGTAGTATAAGCCAAGACAATGAGCAGTTCTTC CASSISQDNEQFF
16 medium-sized TRBJ2-1 TRBV28 NA TGTGCCAGCGATACAGCGGAGGGGAGCTCCTACAATGAGCAGTTCTTC CASDTAEGSSYNEQFF
13 once TRBJ2-3 TRBV7-3 NA TGTGCCAGCAGCCCGGGGATGGGTGATACGCAGTATTTT CASSPGMGDTQYF
15 NA TRBJ2-1 TRBV30 TRBD2 TGTGCCTGGAGTGTTCGGCTAGCGGGAGACAATGAGCAGTTCTTC CAWSVRLAGDNEQFF
14 NA TRBJ2-5 TRBV2 TRBD1 TGTGCCAGCAGTGACAGGGGGCAGCAAGAGACCCAGTACTTC CASSDRGQQETQYF
16 NA TRBJ2-7 TRBV4-1 NA TGCGCCAGCAGCCAAGTGGGCAGGGTTGATTACAGTGAGCAGTACTTC CASSQVGRVDYSEQYF
15 few TRBJ2-2 TRBV5-1 TRBD1 TGCGCCAGCAGCCCTGGGACAGGGGGAGGCGGGGAGCTGTTTTTT CASSPGTGGGGELFF
15 NA TRBJ2-3 TRBV5-1 NA TGCGCCAGCAGCGTCCGTTCGGGGGGCACAGATACGCAGTATTTT CASSVRSGGTDTQYF
14 once TRBJ1-2 TRBV28 NA TGTGCCAGCAGTTTGATACAGCCTAACTATGGCTACACCTTC CASSLIQPNYGYTF
16 NA TRBJ2-1 TRBV14 NA TGTGCCAGCAGCCAAGGACATTCCGGGATTAACAATGAGCAGTTCTTC CASSQGHSGINNEQFF
17 NA TRBJ2-1 TRBV2 TRBD1 TGTGCCAGTAGTAGGTCGGGGGACAGGTCGATAACCGGTGAGCAGTTCTTC CASSRSGDRSITGEQFF
15 NA TRBJ1-2 TRBV19 TRBD1 TGTGCCAGTACCAGCCGACTCGACAGGGGCTATGGCTACACCTTC CASTSRLDRGYGYTF
18 NA TRBJ2-5 TRBV11-2 TRBD1 TGTGCCAGCAGCTTAACGGGACAGGGGGCGCAGGTCCAAGAGACCCAGTACTTC CASSLTGQGAQVQETQYF
18 NA TRBJ2-6 TRBV7-9 TRBD1 TGTGCCAGCAGCTTTCCGGGACAGGGACCCTCCGGGGCCAACGTCCTGACTTTC CASSFPGQGPSGANVLTF
14 NA TRBJ1-2 TRBV6-5 NA TGTGCCAGCAGTTACTCCCAGGGGCAGGGGGGCTACACCTTC CASSYSQGQGGYTF
14 NA TRBJ2-7 TRBV6-5 TRBD2 TGTGCCAGCAGTACTAGCGGGAGCGTCTACGAGCAGTACTTC CASSTSGSVYEQYF
15 NA TRBJ2-3 TRBV27 TRBD1 TGTGCCAGCAGTGAGGTAGGGGGCAGTTCAGATACGCAGTATTTT CASSEVGGSSDTQYF
13 NA TRBJ2-1 TRBV5-1 NA TGCGCCAGCAGCTTGGCCGGAGACAATGAGCAGTTCTTC CASSLAGDNEQFF
15 NA TRBJ2-1 TRBV2 TRBD2 TGTGCCAGCACCAGGGGACTAGCGGAGGCCAATGAGCAGTTCTTC CASTRGLAEANEQFF
16 NA TRBJ1-2 TRBV19 NA TGTGCCAGTAGTATATTTCCCAGGGAAGCAAACTATGGCTACACCTTC CASSIFPREANYGYTF
16 NA TRBJ2-1 TRBV27 NA TGTGCCAGCAGTTTACGTTCCACAGTCATTTACAATGAGCAGTTCTTC CASSLRSTVIYNEQFF
18 NA TRBJ2-3 TRBV7-9 TRBD2 TGTGCCAGCAGACCGGGACTAGCGGGGGGGACCTCCACAGATACGCAGTATTTT CASRPGLAGGTSTDTQYF
13 NA TRBJ2-5 TRBV9 TRBD2 TGTGCCAGCAGCCCGGGGGGTACAGAGACCCAGTACTTC CASSPGGTETQYF
14 NA TRBJ2-5 TRBV7-9 NA TGTGCCAGCAGCAAGGACACCGCCAAAGAGACCCAGTACTTC CASSKDTAKETQYF
13 NA TRBJ2-7 TRBV12-3/TRBV12-4 TRBD1 TGTGCCAGCAGGGCCGGGACAGTACGCGAGCAGTACTTC CASRAGTVREQYF
12 NA TRBJ2-1 TRBV12-3/TRBV12-4 NA TGTGCCAGCAGTTTCTTAGCTTCAGAGCAGTTCTTC CASSFLASEQFF
14 once TRBJ2-7 TRBV6-5 TRBD1 TGTGCCAGCAGTTCGGGACAGAAGGTTTACGAGCAGTACTTC CASSSGQKVYEQYF
15 NA TRBJ2-2 TRBV7-7 NA TGTGCCAGCAGCTTAACCTCCGACTCCGCCGGGGAGCTGTTTTTT CASSLTSDSAGELFF
15 NA TRBJ1-2 TRBV3-1/TRBV3-2 NA TGTGCCAGCAGCCAAGTGGCGGCACTTAACTATGGCTACACCTTC CASSQVAALNYGYTF
13 once TRBJ2-1 TRBV7-3 NA TGTGCCAGCAGCTTCAACGAGGGCAATGAGCAGTTCTTC CASSFNEGNEQFF
15 NA TRBJ1-1 TRBV7-9 NA TGTGCCAGCAGCCTATGGCAGGGAGGGAACACTGAAGCTTTCTTT CASSLWQGGNTEAFF
11 NA TRBJ2-7 TRBV27 NA TGCGTCAGTACCCGCTCCTACGAGCAGTACTTC CVSTRSYEQYF
15 NA TRBJ2-7 TRBV5-4 NA TGTGCCAGCAGCTTGGCAGGGGGGAGCTCCTACGAGCAGTACTTC CASSLAGGSSYEQYF
14 NA TRBJ1-1 TRBV5-4 NA TGTGCCAGCAGCTTGGGGGGGCGGGACACTGAAGCTTTCTTT CASSLGGRDTEAFF